Described below is a single T cell receptor (beta chain) sequence and its context. The sample belongs to a study of blood T cell repertoires in COVID-19. This CDR3 has 16 amino acids. Germline V gives CDR1 SGHNT, CDR2 YYREEE (reference sequence). Unmatched junction bases numbered 4, after V lost 4 bases and J lost 3 bases. TCRdb keeps only in-frame clones here, not all; method: immunoSEQ multiplex PCR. The sample yields hundreds of thousands of clones, 83% seen once. Sequencing was done on a sample of peripheral blood. This chain uses TRBV5-4 with TRBJ2-1; TRBD2 aligns across 13 bases. The sequence came from a woman aged 30 to 39 with COVID-19, enrolled during active disease. CDR3 loop: CASSAGLAGDYNEQFF. The CDR3 coding sequence is TGTGCCAGCAGCGCCGGACTAGCGGGGGACTACAATGAGCAGTTCTTC.